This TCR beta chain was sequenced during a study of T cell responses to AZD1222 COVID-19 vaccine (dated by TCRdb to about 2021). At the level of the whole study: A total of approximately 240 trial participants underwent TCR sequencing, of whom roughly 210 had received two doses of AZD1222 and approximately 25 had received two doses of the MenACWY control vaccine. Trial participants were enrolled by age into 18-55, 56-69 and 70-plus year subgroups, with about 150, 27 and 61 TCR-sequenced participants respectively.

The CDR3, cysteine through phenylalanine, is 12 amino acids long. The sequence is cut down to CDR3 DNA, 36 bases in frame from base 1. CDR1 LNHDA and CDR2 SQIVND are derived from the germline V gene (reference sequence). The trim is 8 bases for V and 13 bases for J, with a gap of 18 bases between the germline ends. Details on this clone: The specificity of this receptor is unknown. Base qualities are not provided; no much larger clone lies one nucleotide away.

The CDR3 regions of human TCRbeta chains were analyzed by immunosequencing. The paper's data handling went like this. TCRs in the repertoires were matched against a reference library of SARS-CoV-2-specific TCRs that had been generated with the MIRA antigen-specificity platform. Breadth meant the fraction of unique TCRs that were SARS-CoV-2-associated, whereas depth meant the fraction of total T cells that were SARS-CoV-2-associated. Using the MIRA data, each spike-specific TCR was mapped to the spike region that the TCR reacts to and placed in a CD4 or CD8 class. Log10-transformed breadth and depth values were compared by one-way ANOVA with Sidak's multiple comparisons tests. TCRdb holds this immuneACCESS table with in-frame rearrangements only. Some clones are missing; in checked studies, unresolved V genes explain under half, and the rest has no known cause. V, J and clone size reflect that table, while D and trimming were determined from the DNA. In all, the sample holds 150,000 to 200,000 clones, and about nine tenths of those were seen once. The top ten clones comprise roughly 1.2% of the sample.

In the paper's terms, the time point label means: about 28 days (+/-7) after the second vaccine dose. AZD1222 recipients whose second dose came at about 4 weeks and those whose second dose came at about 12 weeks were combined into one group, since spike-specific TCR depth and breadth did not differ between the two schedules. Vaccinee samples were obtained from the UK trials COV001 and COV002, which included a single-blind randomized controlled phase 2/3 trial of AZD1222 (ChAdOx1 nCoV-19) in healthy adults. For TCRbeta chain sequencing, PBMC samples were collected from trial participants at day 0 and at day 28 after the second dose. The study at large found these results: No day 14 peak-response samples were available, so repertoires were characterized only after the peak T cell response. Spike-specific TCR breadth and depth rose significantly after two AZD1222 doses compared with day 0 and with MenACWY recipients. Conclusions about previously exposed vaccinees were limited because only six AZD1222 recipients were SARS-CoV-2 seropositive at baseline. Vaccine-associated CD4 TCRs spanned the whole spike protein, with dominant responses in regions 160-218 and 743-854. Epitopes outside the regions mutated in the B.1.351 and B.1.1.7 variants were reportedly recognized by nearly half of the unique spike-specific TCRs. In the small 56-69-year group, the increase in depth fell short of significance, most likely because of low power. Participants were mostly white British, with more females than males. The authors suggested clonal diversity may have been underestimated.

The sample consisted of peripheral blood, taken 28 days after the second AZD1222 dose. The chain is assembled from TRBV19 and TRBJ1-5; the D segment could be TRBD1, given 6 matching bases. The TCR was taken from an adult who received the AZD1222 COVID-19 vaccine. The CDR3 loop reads CASRRGTGTQHF. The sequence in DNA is TGTGCCAGTCGCCGGGGAACAGGGACACAGCATTTT.